This T cell receptor (beta chain) is from a study of T cell repertoires in cytomegalovirus infection. For the study at large: Recently identified HLA-C-restricted and well-studied HLA-B-restricted CMV epitopes were used. Evidence of both CMV infection and a matching HLA type came from public TCR beta signatures. Broader study findings: Public TCR beta family frequency separated CMV-and-HLA carriers, including in an independent cohort. Ex vivo responses were dominated by HLA-C-restricted CMV-specific TCR beta clonotypes.

This clonotype occurred many times. Its antigen is unidentified. Relative to the germline gene, one junction end is altered; a read error may explain this. The CDR3 is 14 amino acids. The V gene's germline CDR1 is MGHRA and CDR2 YSYEKL. TCRdb recomputed calls from the reads with MiXCR, one row per CDR3 protein. The table has 750,000 to 950,000 distinct CDR3 sequences, 29% seen once. The specimen comprised cultured CD8+ T cells from PBMCs, sampled from culture after CMV antigen stimulation. The sequence was collected from a human donor in good health (CMV status not recorded). Some clones in this sample may be carry-over from other donors' samples. V is TRBV4-1 and J is TRBJ2-7; 8 bases are shared with TRBD2. CDR3 coding DNA: TGTGCCAGCAGCCAAGCGGGGGACTCCTACGAGCAGTACTTC. The encoded protein is CASSQAGDSYEQYF.